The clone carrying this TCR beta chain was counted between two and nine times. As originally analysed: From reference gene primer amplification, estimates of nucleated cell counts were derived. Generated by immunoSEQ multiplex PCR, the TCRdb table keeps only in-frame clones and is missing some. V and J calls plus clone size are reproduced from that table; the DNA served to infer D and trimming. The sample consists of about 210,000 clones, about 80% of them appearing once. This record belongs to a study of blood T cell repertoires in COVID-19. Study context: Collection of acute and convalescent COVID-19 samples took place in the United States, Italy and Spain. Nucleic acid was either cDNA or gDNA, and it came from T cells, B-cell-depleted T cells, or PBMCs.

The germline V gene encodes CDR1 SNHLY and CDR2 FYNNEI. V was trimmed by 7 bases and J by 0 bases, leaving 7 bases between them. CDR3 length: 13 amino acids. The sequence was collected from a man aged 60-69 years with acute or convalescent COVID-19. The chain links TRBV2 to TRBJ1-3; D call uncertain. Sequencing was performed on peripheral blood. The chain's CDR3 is CASKSSSGNTIYF. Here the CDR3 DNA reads TGTGCCAGCAAGTCGAGCTCTGGAAACACCATATATTTT.